This T cell receptor (beta chain) emerged from a study of blood T cell repertoires in COVID-19. Study-wide context: The United States, Italy and Spain were the sources of the acute and convalescent COVID-19 samples. The cDNA or gDNA used as material had been derived from T cells, B-cell-depleted T cells, or PBMCs.

The authors' processing: It was from reference gene primer amplification that nucleated cell counts were estimated. Data came from immunoSEQ multiplex PCR; TCRdb stores just in-frame clones and leaves some out. V and J calls and clone size are given by that table; D and trimming were obtained from the DNA. The sample includes around 40,000 clones, about 83% of them seen just once. The receptor's source is a woman aged 80 or over with active or convalescent COVID-19. The sample was peripheral blood.

CDR3 in DNA: TGTGCCAGCAGTTTACGAGGACAGAGAACTAATGAAAAACTGTTTTTT. Translation: CASSLRGQRTNEKLFF. V is TRBV28 and J is TRBJ1-4; possible D gene TRBD1, 6 bases. Trimming cost V 2 bases and J 1 base, with 11 bases left between them. Germline CDR1 is MDHEN and CDR2 is SYDVKM. The CDR3 contains 16 residues.